This is a list of T cell receptor beta chains from one sample in a study of shared clonotypes between healthy human individuals. Assay used: immunoSEQ multiplex PCR; TCRdb lists only in-frame clones, some missing. Among roughly 2 million clones listed, about 94% were seen once. Material: naive CD4+ T cells sorted from blood. Receptors were obtained from a man between 18 and 29 years old in good health. Each CDR3 is given with its conserved first and last residue. A D gene is named only where the DNA matches it firmly. Clone size is stated in some rows and not others, as once, few, many or a class when expanded.

NA	NA	TRBJ1-1	TRBV6-5	TGTGCCAGCCGTAGTATACAGGTGAACACTGAAGCTTTCTTT	CASRSIQVNTEAFF
TRBD1	NA	TRBJ2-7	TRBV5-4	TGTGCCAGCAGCCTATATGACAGGGTCACGCGAGAGCAGTACTTC	CASSLYDRVTREQYF
NA	NA	TRBJ1-1	TRBV5-4	TGTGCCAGCAGCTTGGCAGGCGGATTAAGGGACACTGAAGCTTTCTTT	CASSLAGGLRDTEAFF
NA	NA	TRBJ1-2	TRBV28	TGTGCCAGCAGAACAGGGTCTCCGAACTATGGCTACACCTTC	CASRTGSPNYGYTF
NA	NA	TRBJ1-3	TRBV5-1	TGCGCCAGCAAGCAGGACAGCGGCTCTGGAAACACCATATATTTT	CASKQDSGSGNTIYF
TRBD1	NA	TRBJ2-5	TRBV18	TGTGCCAGCTCACCAACGACAGGGAGTTTCCAAGAGACCCAGTACTTC	CASSPTTGSFQETQYF
NA	once	TRBJ2-7	TRBV7-8	TGTGCCAGCAGCTTAGACGTTCGCCTAGCTGCCGGCGAGCAGTACTTC	CASSLDVRLAAGEQYF
NA	NA	TRBJ1-1	TRBV7-9	TGTGCCAGCAGCCCCGGGACACCGAACACTGAAGCTTTCTTT	CASSPGTPNTEAFF
NA	NA	TRBJ2-3	TRBV7-9	TGTGCCAGCAGCTTAGATGGGCTAGCGAGGGGGTTT	CASSLDGLARGF
NA	NA	TRBJ2-7	TRBV6-1	TGTGCCAGCAGTGAAGGAGGAGGCGAGCAGTACTTC	CASSEGGGEQYF
NA	once	TRBJ2-3	TRBV7-3	TGTGCCAGCAGCTTATGGGGTCCGGCCTCTAGCACAGATACGCAGTATTTT	CASSLWGPASSTDTQYF
NA	NA	TRBJ1-1	TRBV7-9	TGTGCCAGCACCTTGGACAGTGTGAACACTGAAGCTTTCTTT	CASTLDSVNTEAFF
NA	NA	TRBJ2-3	TRBV4-3	TGCGCCAGCAGCCAAGATAGGACACCAGCAGATACGCAGTATTTT	CASSQDRTPADTQYF
NA	NA	TRBJ1-1	TRBV11-2	TGTGCCAGCAGCCCGTGGGGCAGACTGAACACTGAAGCTTTCTTT	CASSPWGRLNTEAFF
NA	NA	TRBJ1-2	TRBV5-1	TGCGCCAGCAGCTTGGCCGAGGGGGTCGTTGGCTACACCTTC	CASSLAEGVVGYTF
NA	NA	TRBJ1-3	TRBV5-6	TGTGCCAGCAGCTTGGACCCGAGCTCTGGAAACACCATATATTTT	CASSLDPSSGNTIYF
NA	NA	TRBJ2-1	TRBV20-1	TGCAGTGCGGAACTCCGCGAGCAGTTCTTC	CSAELREQFF
NA	NA	TRBJ2-2	TRBV6-6	TGTGCCAGCAGTTACGACGGGCCAGGGCCCGGCGGGGAGCTGTTTTTT	CASSYDGPGPGGELFF
TRBD2	NA	TRBJ2-5	TRBV9	TGTGCCAGCAGCGTAGGTCCTAGCGGGGGGACAACCCACCAAGAGACCCAGTACTTC	CASSVGPSGGTTHQETQYF
NA	NA	TRBJ1-1	TRBV28	TGTGCCAGCAGGGTCATCAAGGGACTAGCTTTCTTT	CASRVIKGLAFF
NA	NA	TRBJ2-1	TRBV6-5	TGTGCCAGCAGTTACTTGGGACCGAAAGGGAATGAGCAGTTCTTC	CASSYLGPKGNEQFF
NA	NA	TRBJ2-5	TRBV5-1	TGCGCCAGCAGCCCGGACAGTCAAGAGACCCAGTACTTC	CASSPDSQETQYF
NA	NA	TRBJ2-1	TRBV30	TGTGCCTGGAGTCCTACGGCAGTTGAGAATGAGCAGTTCTTC	CAWSPTAVENEQFF
NA	NA	TRBJ2-6	TRBV4-1	TGCGCCAGCAGCCCGACAGGCGCGATGGCTGGGGCCAACGTCCTGACTTTC	CASSPTGAMAGANVLTF
NA	few	TRBJ1-2	TRBV21-1	TGTGCCAGCAGCAAAGTCCGGTACACCTTC	CASSKVRYTF
TRBD2	NA	TRBJ2-1	TRBV19	TGTGCCAGTAGTTTGCTAGCGGGAGGGAATGAGCAGTTCTTC	CASSLLAGGNEQFF
NA	NA	TRBJ1-2	TRBV10-3	TGTGCCATCAGTGAGTACCGGGCCTACGGCTACACCTTC	CAISEYRAYGYTF
TRBD1	NA	TRBJ2-7	TRBV28	TGTGCCAGCAGTTACCCCGGGACAGTGGGCGAGCAGTACTTC	CASSYPGTVGEQYF
NA	NA	TRBJ1-1	TRBV29-1	TGCAGCGCCCGGGTGGGGCCGAACACTGAAGCTTTCTTT	CSARVGPNTEAFF
NA	NA	TRBJ2-2	TRBV11-1	TGTGCCAGCATCCGGAACACCGGGGAGCTGTTTTTT	CASIRNTGELFF
TRBD1	NA	TRBJ1-5	TRBV2	TGTGCCAGCAGTGATAGGGGGCAGAATCAGCCCCAGCATTTT	CASSDRGQNQPQHF
TRBD1	NA	TRBJ2-5	TRBV27	TGTGCCAGCAGTTTATCGTGGGACAGGGGACAAGAGACCCAGTACTTC	CASSLSWDRGQETQYF
NA	few	TRBJ1-2	TRBV18	TGTGCCAGCTCGCAAGAAACAGGGCTGCTTGGCTACACCTTC	CASSQETGLLGYTF
TRBD2	NA	TRBJ2-7	TRBV4-1	TGCGCCAGCAGCCAAGGGCCGCGCGGGGGTAAATCCTACGAGCAGTACTTC	CASSQGPRGGKSYEQYF
NA	NA	TRBJ2-1	TRBV19	TGTGCCAGTACACAGGGCTCCTACAATGAGCAGTTCTTC	CASTQGSYNEQFF
NA	once	TRBJ2-1	TRBV28	TGTGCCAGCAGCCTTTCAAAAGGGCTAGGGCTCAATGAGCAGTTCTTC	CASSLSKGLGLNEQFF
NA	NA	TRBJ1-3	TRBV18	TGTGCCAGCTCACCTGAGTCCTCTGGAAACACCATATATTTT	CASSPESSGNTIYF
TRBD1	NA	TRBJ2-1	TRBV5-4	TGTGCCAGCAGCTCGGGACAGGGTAAAAGGAATGAGCAGTTCTTC	CASSSGQGKRNEQFF
TRBD1	NA	TRBJ1-6	TRBV5-1	TGCGCCAGCAGCTTGGGGACAGGGGGCTCGTCTAATTCACCCCTCCACTTT	CASSLGTGGSSNSPLHF
TRBD2	once	TRBJ2-1	TRBV30	TGTGCCTGGACCGGGACTAGTGTCTACAATGAGCAGTTCTTC	CAWTGTSVYNEQFF
NA	NA	TRBJ1-1	TRBV10-3	TGTGCCATCAGTGAGTCCTGGCAAGAGGCTTTCTTT	CAISESWQEAFF
TRBD2	NA	TRBJ2-3	TRBV11-1	TGTGCCAGCAGCTTAGAATTCAAGCGGGGTAGCACAGATACGCAGTATTTT	CASSLEFKRGSTDTQYF
TRBD2	NA	TRBJ2-3	TRBV5-4	TGTGCCAGCAGCTTGGCCGGGCTAGCGGGAGTTGCCACGCAGTATTTT	CASSLAGLAGVATQYF
NA	NA	TRBJ2-2	TRBV6-1	TGTGCCAGCAGTGGCCGGACTCTAGAGACGCTGTTTTTT	CASSGRTLETLFF
TRBD1	NA	TRBJ1-2	TRBV5-1	TGCGCCAGCAGCCCGACAGGGACCGTGGCAGCTAACTATGGCTACACCTTC	CASSPTGTVAANYGYTF
TRBD2	NA	TRBJ2-1	TRBV5-6	TGTGCCAGCAGCCTCGGGGGAGGGCCTAAGTTCTTC	CASSLGGGPKFF
TRBD1	NA	TRBJ1-5	TRBV10-1	TGCGCCAGCACGTACAACAGGGGGCGGAATCAGCCCCAGCATTTT	CASTYNRGRNQPQHF
NA	NA	TRBJ2-7	TRBV11-2	TGTGCCAGCAGCTTAGCGGGGACTCGACCCCTTCAGTACTTC	CASSLAGTRPLQYF
NA	NA	TRBJ2-3	TRBV7-2	TGTGCCAGCAGCTTAGAACGGACTAGCACAGATACGCAGTATTTT	CASSLERTSTDTQYF
TRBD2	NA	TRBJ2-1	TRBV5-1	TGCGCCAGCAGCTTGCTAACTAGCGGGGGCTCAAATGAGCAGTTCTTC	CASSLLTSGGSNEQFF
NA	NA	TRBJ2-2	TRBV6-1	TGTGCCAGCAGTGGCACCACCGGGGAGCTGTTTTTT	CASSGTTGELFF
TRBD1	NA	TRBJ1-2	TRBV5-4	TGTGCCAGCAGCTTGAGGGACAGAAATAACTATGGCTACACCTTC	CASSLRDRNNYGYTF